These T cell receptor beta chains were read from a single sample in a study of cytomegalovirus exposure and HLA in healthy donors. TCRdb's copy holds only in-frame clones and misses some; the assay was immunoSEQ multiplex PCR. The data include approximately 46,000 clones; the top ten clones carry around 7.9%. Sequences were obtained from PBMCs. All receptors come from a male donor in good health and CMV-seronegative. Each CDR3 is given with its conserved first and last residue. A D gene is named only where the DNA matches it firmly.

V gene	D gene	J gene	CDR3 protein	CDR3 DNA
TRBV19	TRBD2	TRBJ2-5	CASSMTSGKETQYF	TGTGCCAGTAGTATGACTAGCGGTAAAGAGACCCAGTACTTC
TRBV6-5	TRBD1	TRBJ1-2	CASSYSLDRDGYTF	TGTGCCAGCAGTTACTCCCTTGACAGGGATGGCTACACCTTC
TRBV5-4	TRBD2	TRBJ2-2	CASRSGTRDPGELFF	TGTGCCAGCAGGTCCGGGACTAGAGATCCCGGGGAGCTGTTTTTT
TRBV4-1	-	TRBJ1-1	CASSQSPSGGNTEAFF	TGCGCCAGCAGCCAATCCCCAAGCGGGGGGAACACTGAAGCTTTCTTT
TRBV28	TRBD2	TRBJ2-1	CASSPTSGSDNEQFF	TGTGCCAGCAGCCCGACTAGCGGGTCCGACAATGAGCAGTTCTTC
TRBV18	-	TRBJ2-6	CASSTTASGANVLTF	TGTGCCAGCTCAACCACAGCCTCTGGGGCCAACGTCCTGACTTTC
TRBV19	TRBD1	TRBJ2-7	CASSSGAGGSEQYF	TGTGCCAGTAGCTCCGGGGCAGGGGGCAGCGAGCAGTACTTC
TRBV9	-	TRBJ2-3	CASSSRGTLGVGDTQYF	TGTGCCAGCAGCTCCCGGGGAACTCTGGGCGTCGGCGATACGCAGTATTTT
TRBV5-1	-	TRBJ2-1	CASSSGGGNNEQFF	TGCGCCAGCAGCTCCGGAGGCGGAAACAATGAGCAGTTCTTC
TRBV9	TRBD2	TRBJ2-7	CASSVGAGALEQYF	TGTGCCAGCAGCGTAGGAGCGGGAGCTTTGGAGCAGTACTTC
TRBV19	-	TRBJ2-6	CASSPYREWRFTGANVLTF	TGTGCCAGTAGTCCCTACAGGGAGTGGCGGTTTACTGGGGCCAACGTCCTGACTTTC
TRBV30	TRBD1	TRBJ2-3	CAWTPGTGVADTQYF	TGTGCCTGGACTCCAGGGACAGGGGTAGCAGATACGCAGTATTTT
TRBV5-6	TRBD1	TRBJ1-1	CASSRAGQGDTEAFF	TGTGCCAGCAGTCGAGCCGGACAGGGGGACACTGAAGCTTTCTTT
TRBV9	TRBD2	TRBJ2-3	CASSEREPIDTQYF	TGTGCCAGCAGCGAGCGGGAGCCAATAGATACGCAGTATTTT
TRBV28	TRBD2	TRBJ2-1	CASSPTSGSYNEQFF	TGTGCCAGCAGCCCGACTAGCGGGTCCTACAATGAGCAGTTCTTC
TRBV27	-	TRBJ2-1	CASMPGRPTGNEQFF	TGTGCCAGCATGCCGGGACGACCGACAGGAAATGAGCAGTTCTTC
TRBV28	TRBD1	TRBJ1-1	CASSLGDRPEAFF	TGTGCCAGCAGTTTAGGGGACAGGCCTGAAGCTTTCTTT
TRBV27	-	TRBJ1-5	CASPWGEGVEGNQPQHF	TGTGCCAGCCCGTGGGGGGAGGGGGTAGAGGGCAATCAGCCCCAGCATTTT
TRBV30	-	TRBJ1-5	CAWSKGANQPQHF	TGTGCCTGGAGTAAAGGGGCGAATCAGCCCCAGCATTTT
TRBV30	-	TRBJ1-4	CAWSRGEKLFF	TGTGCCTGGAGTCGTGGCGAAAAACTGTTTTTT
TRBV5-1	-	TRBJ2-7	CASSLAFSSTYEQYF	TGCGCCAGCAGCTTGGCATTCTCCTCTACCTACGAGCAGTACTTC
TRBV2	-	TRBJ2-7	CASSTPGLGKTYEQYF	TGTGCCAGCAGTACGCCAGGGCTAGGGAAAACCTACGAGCAGTACTTC
TRBV28	-	TRBJ1-4	CASSFGENEKLFF	TGTGCCAGCAGTTTTGGGGAGAATGAAAAACTGTTTTTT
TRBV6-6	TRBD2	TRBJ2-7	CASSRTGGDDEQYF	TGTGCCAGCAGTCGGACGGGGGGGGACGACGAGCAGTACTTC
TRBV7-2	-	TRBJ2-7	CASSGGTGGEQYF	TGTGCCAGCAGTGGAGGGACCGGGGGCGAGCAGTACTTC
TRBV4-2	-	TRBJ2-1	CASSSHSGGNNEQFF	TGTGCCAGCAGCTCCCACAGTGGAGGGAACAATGAGCAGTTCTTC
TRBV9	-	TRBJ2-2	CASSVASGELFF	TGTGCCAGCAGCGTAGCCAGCGGGGAGCTGTTTTTT
TRBV5-6	-	TRBJ2-5	CASSLARRDNEPIGTQYF	TGTGCCAGCAGCTTGGCGCGTAGGGACAACGAACCGATCGGGACCCAGTACTTC
TRBV6-6	TRBD1	TRBJ1-1	CASYRDRGTEAFF	TGTGCCAGCTACCGGGACAGGGGGACTGAAGCTTTCTTT
TRBV18	TRBD1	TRBJ1-4	CASSKGAGFEKLFF	TGTGCCAGCTCAAAGGGGGCTGGTTTTGAAAAACTGTTTTTT
TRBV7-9	-	TRBJ1-1	CASSLDQGRGAFF	TGTGCCAGCAGCTTAGACCAGGGGAGAGGAGCTTTCTTT
TRBV27	TRBD2	TRBJ2-2	CASGGFLAGELFF	TGTGCCTCCGGGGGGTTTCTGGCCGGGGAGCTGTTTTTT
TRBV5-4	-	TRBJ1-2	CASSSGGRDSGYTF	TGTGCCAGCAGCTCCGGGGGGAGAGACTCTGGCTACACCTTC